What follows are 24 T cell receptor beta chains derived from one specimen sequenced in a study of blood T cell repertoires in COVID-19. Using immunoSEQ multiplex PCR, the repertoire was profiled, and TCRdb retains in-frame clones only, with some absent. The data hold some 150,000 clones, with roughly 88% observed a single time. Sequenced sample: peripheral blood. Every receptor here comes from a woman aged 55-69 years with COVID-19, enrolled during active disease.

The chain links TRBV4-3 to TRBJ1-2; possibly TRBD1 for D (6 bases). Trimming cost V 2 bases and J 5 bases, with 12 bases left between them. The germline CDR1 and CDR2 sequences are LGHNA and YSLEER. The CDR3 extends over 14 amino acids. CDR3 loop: CASSQRSGQYGYTF. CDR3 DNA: TGCGCCAGCAGCCAAAGGTCCGGACAGTATGGCTACACCTTC.

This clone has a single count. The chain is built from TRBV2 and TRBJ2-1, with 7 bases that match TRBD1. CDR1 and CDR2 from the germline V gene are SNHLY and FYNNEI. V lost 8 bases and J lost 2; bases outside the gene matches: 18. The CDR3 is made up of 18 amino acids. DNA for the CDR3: TGTGCCAGCGGCCCAAAGGGACGGACAGGCAGAGCCTACAATGAGCAGTTCTTC. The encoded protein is CASGPKGRTGRAYNEQFF.

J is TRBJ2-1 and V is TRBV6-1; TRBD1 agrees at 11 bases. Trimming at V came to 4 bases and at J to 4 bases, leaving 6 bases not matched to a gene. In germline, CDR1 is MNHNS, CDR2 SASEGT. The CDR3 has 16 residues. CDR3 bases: TGTGCCAGCAGTGTACCGGGACAGGGGGGGTACAATGAGCAGTTCTTC. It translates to CASSVPGQGGYNEQFF.

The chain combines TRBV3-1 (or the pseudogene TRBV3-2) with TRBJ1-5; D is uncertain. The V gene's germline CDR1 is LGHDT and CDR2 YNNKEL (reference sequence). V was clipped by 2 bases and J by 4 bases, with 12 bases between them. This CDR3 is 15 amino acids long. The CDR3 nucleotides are TGTGCCAGCAGCCAATCAGTTCGCGGGAATCAGCCCCAGCATTTT. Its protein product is CASSQSVRGNQPQHF.

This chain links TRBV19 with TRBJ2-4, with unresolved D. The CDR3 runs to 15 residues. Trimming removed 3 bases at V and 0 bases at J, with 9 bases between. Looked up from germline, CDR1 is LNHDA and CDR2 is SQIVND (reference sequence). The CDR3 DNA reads TGTGCCAGTAGTATCGCCAGTATAGCCAAAAACATTCAGTACTTC. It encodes CASSIASIAKNIQYF.

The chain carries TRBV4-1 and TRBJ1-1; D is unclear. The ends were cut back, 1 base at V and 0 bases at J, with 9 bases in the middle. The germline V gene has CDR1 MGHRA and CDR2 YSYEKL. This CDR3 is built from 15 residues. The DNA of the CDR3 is TGCGCCAGCAGCCAAGGAGACACCTTGAACACTGAAGCTTTCTTT. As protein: CASSQGDTLNTEAFF.

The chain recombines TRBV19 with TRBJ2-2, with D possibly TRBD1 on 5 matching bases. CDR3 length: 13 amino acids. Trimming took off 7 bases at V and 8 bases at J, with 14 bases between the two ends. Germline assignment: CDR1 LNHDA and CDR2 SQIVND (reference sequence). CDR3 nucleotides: TGTGCCAGTACCGTCGTGGGGCTAGGGGAGCTGTTTTTT. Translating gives CASTVVGLGELFF. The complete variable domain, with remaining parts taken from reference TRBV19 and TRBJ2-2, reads DGGITQSPKYLFRKEGQNVTLSCEQNLNHDAMYWYRQDPGQGLRLIYYSQIVNDFQKGDIAEGYSVSREKKESFPLTVTSAQKNPTAFYLCASTVVGLGELFFGEGSRLTVL.

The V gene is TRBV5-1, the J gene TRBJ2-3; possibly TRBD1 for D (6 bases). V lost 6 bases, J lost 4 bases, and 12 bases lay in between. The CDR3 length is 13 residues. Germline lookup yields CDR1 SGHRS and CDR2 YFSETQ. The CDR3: CASTSYRADTQYF. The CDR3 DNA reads TGCGCCAGCACCTCCTACAGGGCAGATACGCAGTATTTT.

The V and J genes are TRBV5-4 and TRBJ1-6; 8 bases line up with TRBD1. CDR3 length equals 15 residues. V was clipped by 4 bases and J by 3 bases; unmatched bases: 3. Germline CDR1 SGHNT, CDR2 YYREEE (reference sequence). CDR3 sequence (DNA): TGTGCCAGCAGCATACAGGGGGGCTATAATTCACCCCTCCACTTT. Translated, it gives CASSIQGGYNSPLHF.

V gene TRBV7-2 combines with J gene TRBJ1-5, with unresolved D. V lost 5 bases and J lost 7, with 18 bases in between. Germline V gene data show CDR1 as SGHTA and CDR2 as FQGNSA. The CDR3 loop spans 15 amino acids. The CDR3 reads CASSLILAGQQPQHF. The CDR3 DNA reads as TGTGCCAGCAGCCTTATTCTGGCGGGCCAGCAGCCCCAGCATTTT.

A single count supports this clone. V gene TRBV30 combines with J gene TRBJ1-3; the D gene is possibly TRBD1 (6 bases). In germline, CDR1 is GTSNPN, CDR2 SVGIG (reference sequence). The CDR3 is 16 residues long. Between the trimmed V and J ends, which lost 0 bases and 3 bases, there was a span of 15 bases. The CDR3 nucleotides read TGTGCCTGGAGTGTACGGGGCCACAGGGTTGGAAACACCATATATTTT. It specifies CAWSVRGHRVGNTIYF.

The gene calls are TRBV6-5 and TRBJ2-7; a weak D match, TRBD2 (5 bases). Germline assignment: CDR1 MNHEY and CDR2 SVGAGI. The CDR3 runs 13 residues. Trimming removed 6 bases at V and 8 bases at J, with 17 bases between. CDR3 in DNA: TGTGCCAGCAGCCCGGCGAGGGATAACAAGCAGTACTTC. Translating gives CASSPARDNKQYF.

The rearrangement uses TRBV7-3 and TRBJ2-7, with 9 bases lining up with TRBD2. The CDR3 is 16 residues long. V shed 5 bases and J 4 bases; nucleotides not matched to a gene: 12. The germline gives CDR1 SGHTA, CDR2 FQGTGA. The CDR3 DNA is TGTGCCAGCAGCATATCTAGCGGGGACCCTCCGTACGAGCAGTACTTC. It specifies CASSISSGDPPYEQYF. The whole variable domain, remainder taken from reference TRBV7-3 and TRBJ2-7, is GAGVSQTPSNKVTEKGKYVELRCDPISGHTALYWYRQSLGQGPEFLIYFQGTGAADDSGLPNDRFFAVRPEGSVSTLKIQRTERGDSAVYLCASSISSGDPPYEQYFGPGTRLTVT.

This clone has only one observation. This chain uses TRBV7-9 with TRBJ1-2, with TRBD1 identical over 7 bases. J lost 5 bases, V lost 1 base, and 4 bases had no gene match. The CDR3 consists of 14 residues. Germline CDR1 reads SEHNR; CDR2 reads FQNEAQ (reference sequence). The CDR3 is CASSLGGQSYGYTF. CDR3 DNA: TGTGCCAGCAGCTTAGGGGGACAGTCTTATGGCTACACCTTC.

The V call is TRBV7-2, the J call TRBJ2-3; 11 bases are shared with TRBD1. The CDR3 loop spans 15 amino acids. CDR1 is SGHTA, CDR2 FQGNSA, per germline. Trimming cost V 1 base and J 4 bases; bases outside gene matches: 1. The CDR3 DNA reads TGTGCCAGCAGCTTAGGGACAGGGGGCTCAGATACGCAGTATTTT. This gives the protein CASSLGTGGSDTQYF.

The CDR3: CASIGGDRDNQPQHF. The DNA for the CDR3 is TGTGCCAGTATAGGGGGGGATCGGGACAATCAGCCCCAGCATTTT. The chain is built from TRBV19 and TRBJ1-5, with D perhaps TRBD1 (6 bases). The CDR3 contains 15 residues. The ends were cut back, 7 bases at V and 3 bases at J, with 16 bases in the middle. Germline V gene lookup returns CDR1 LNHDA and CDR2 SQIVND (reference sequence).

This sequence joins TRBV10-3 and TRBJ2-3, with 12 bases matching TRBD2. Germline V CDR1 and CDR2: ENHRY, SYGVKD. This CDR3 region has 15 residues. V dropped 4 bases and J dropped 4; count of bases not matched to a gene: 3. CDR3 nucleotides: TGTGCCATCAGTGTTACTAGCGGGGGGCCAGATACGCAGTATTTT. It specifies CAISVTSGGPDTQYF.

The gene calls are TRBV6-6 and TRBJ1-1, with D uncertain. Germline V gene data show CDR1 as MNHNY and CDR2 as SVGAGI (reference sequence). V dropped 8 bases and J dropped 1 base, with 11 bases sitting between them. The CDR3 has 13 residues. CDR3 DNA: TGTGCCAGCGCCGACACCCAGAACACTGAAGCTTTCTTT. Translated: CASADTQNTEAFF.

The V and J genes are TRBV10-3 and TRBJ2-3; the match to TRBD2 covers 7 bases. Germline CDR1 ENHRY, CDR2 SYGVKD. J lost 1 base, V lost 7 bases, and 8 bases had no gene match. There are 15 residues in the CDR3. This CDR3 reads CAITSSGAGTDTQYF. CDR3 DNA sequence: TGTGCCATCACCTCGAGCGGGGCCGGCACAGATACGCAGTATTTT.

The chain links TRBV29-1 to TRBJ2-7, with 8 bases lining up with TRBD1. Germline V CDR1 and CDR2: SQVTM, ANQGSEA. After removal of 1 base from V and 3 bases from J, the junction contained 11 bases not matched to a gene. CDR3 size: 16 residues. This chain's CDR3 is CSVEAPRTGRYYEQYF. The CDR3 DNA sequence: TGCAGCGTTGAAGCACCCCGGACAGGGAGGTACTACGAGCAGTACTTC.

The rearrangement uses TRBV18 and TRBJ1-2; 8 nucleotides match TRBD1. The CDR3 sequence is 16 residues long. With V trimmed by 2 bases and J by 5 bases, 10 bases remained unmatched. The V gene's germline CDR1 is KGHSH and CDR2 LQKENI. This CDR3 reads CASSPSGTGNTYGYTF. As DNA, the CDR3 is TGTGCCAGCTCACCATCCGGGACAGGCAACACATATGGCTACACCTTC.

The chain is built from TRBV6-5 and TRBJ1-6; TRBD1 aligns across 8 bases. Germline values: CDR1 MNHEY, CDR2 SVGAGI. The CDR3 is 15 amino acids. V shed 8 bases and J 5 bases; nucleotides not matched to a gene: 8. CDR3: CASLGGTGNNSPLHF. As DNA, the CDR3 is TGTGCCAGCCTCGGGGGGACAGGAAATAATTCACCCCTCCACTTT.

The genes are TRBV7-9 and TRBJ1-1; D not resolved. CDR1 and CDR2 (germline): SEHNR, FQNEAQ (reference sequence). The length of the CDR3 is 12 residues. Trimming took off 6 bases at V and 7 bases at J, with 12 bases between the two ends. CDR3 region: CASRPFQDEAFF. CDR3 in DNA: TGTGCCAGCAGACCGTTCCAGGATGAAGCTTTCTTT. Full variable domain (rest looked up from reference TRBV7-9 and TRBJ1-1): DTGVSQNPRHKITKRGQNVTFRCDPISEHNRLYWYRQTLGQGPEFLTYFQNEAQLEKSRLLSDRFSAERPKGSFSTLEIQRTEQGDSAMYLCASRPFQDEAFFGQGTRLTVV.

CDR3 in amino acids: CASSSGGSVANQPQHF. CDR3 DNA sequence: TGTGCCAGCAGCTCAGGTGGGTCAGTGGCGAATCAGCCCCAGCATTTT. The chain links TRBV7-2 to TRBJ1-5; D is uncertain. CDR1 is SGHTA, CDR2 FQGNSA, per germline. This CDR3 contains 16 residues. Trimming left V 4 bases short and J 4 bases short, with 17 bases between.